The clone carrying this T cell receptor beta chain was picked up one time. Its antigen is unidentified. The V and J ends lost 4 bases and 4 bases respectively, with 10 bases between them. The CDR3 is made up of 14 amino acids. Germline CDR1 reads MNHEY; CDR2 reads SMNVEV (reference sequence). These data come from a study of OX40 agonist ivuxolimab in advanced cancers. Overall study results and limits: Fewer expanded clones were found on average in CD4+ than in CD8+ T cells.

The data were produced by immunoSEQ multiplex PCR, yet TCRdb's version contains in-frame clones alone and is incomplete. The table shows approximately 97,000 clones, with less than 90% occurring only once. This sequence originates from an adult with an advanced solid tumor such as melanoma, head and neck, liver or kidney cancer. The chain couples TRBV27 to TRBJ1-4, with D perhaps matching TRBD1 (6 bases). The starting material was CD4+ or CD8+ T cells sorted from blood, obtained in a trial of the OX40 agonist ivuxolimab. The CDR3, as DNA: TGTGCCAGCAGTTCTTCCAGGGGTAATGAAAAACTGTTTTTT. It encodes CASSSSRGNEKLFF.